These 5 T cell receptor beta chains came from one sample sequenced in a study of T-cell memory formation after mild COVID-19. TCRdb analysed the 5' RACE reads with MiXCR anew, one entry per CDR3 protein. The table shows 350,000 to 500,000 distinct CDR3 sequences, with roughly 18% occurring only once. Sequenced input: PBMCs or a T cell subset sorted from them (not recorded which). The receptors shown here come from a young man who had mild COVID-19 (a few samples of this study predate the infection). Cell type and time point are not known.

This clonotype was detected only a few times. The CDR3 region is CASSFVGFGGHTSKFNEQFF. The CDR3 DNA sequence: TGCGCCAGCAGCTTCGTAGGTTTTGGGGGACACACCTCCAAGTTCAATGAGCAGTTCTTC. The V and J genes are TRBV5-1 and TRBJ2-1, with D possibly matching TRBD1 (6 bases). This CDR3 spans 20 amino acids. V was clipped by 2 bases and J by 6 bases, with 30 bases between them. Germline values: CDR1 SGHRS, CDR2 YFSETQ.

The rearrangement joins TRBV7-9 to TRBJ2-2; perhaps TRBD2 as D (6 bases). From germline, CDR1 is SEHNR and CDR2 FQNEAQ (reference sequence). The CDR3 has 17 residues. Deletions cut 4 bases from V and 6 bases from J, with 21 bases between. CDR3 sequence reads: CASSSKGTSTAPGELFF. CDR3 coding DNA: TGTGCCAGCAGCTCAAAAGGGACTTCTACGGCGCCCGGGGAGCTGTTTTTT. Full variable domain (outside the CDR3, taken from reference TRBV7-9 and TRBJ2-2): DTGVSQNPRHKITKRGQNVTFRCDPISEHNRLYWYRQTLGQGPEFLTYFQNEAQLEKSRLLSDRFSAERPKGSFSTLEIQRTEQGDSAMYLCASSSKGTSTAPGELFFGEGSRLTVL.

In DNA form, the CDR3 reads TGTGCCACCAGCAGAGGCAAGGGGGGCAATCAGCCCCAGCATTTT. This translates into CATSRGKGGNQPQHF. The V and J genes are TRBV15 and TRBJ1-5; tentative D call: TRBD1 (6 bases). The CDR3 has 15 residues. Trimming shortened V by 1 base and J by 2 bases, and 9 bases separated the two germline ends. Germline lookup yields CDR1 LNHNV and CDR2 YYDKDF (reference sequence).

This clonotype was detected once. The V call is TRBV5-1, the J call TRBJ1-3, with D maybe TRBD1 (5 bases). From germline, CDR1 is SGHRS and CDR2 YFSETQ. CDR3 size: 15 residues. Between the trimmed V and J ends, which lost 4 bases and 0 bases, there was a span of 11 bases. CDR3 residues: CASSQGGHSGNTIYF. The DNA for the CDR3 is TGCGCCAGCAGCCAGGGTGGGCACTCTGGAAACACCATATATTTT.

The rearrangement links TRBV9 to TRBJ2-3; D remains ambiguous. The CDR3 is made up of 15 amino acids. Germline V gene sequence: CDR1 SGDLS, CDR2 YYNGEE. Deletions cut 4 bases from V and 2 bases from J, with 14 bases between. CDR3 bases: TGTGCCAGCAGCCCGCGACTCACTTACACAGATACGCAGTATTTT. Encoded protein: CASSPRLTYTDTQYF.